The 13 T cell receptor beta chains below were found in one sample sequenced in a study of T cell responses to AZD1222 COVID-19 vaccine. Only in-frame clones appear in the TCRdb table, and some are missing; sequencing was by immunoSEQ multiplex PCR. Counted here are some 120,000 clones, 85% to 90% occurring once; the ten biggest clones make up just over 9.5%. The sequencing used peripheral blood, collected on day 0 of AZD1222 vaccination. The receptors were gathered from an adult in good health.

As DNA, the CDR3 is TGTGCCAGTAGTATGGCGGGGCGCGGGACCTACGAGCAGTACTTC. Protein: CASSMAGRGTYEQYF. The chain carries TRBV19 and TRBJ2-7; D possibly corresponds to TRBD2 (6 bases). Germline CDR1 LNHDA, CDR2 SQIVND (reference sequence). The CDR3 loop spans 15 amino acids. V dropped 3 bases and J dropped 2 bases, with 14 bases sitting between them.

The V gene is TRBV12-3 or TRBV12-4, the J gene TRBJ1-2; maybe TRBD1 (6 bases). The CDR3 spans 13 residues. V lost 3 bases, J lost 8 bases, and 13 bases lay in between. The CDR3 nucleotides read TGTGCCAGCAGTTTTGGGGGCGCGAACGGCTACACCTTC. It encodes CASSFGGANGYTF.

This sequence joins TRBV4-1 and TRBJ2-7; D gene ambiguous. Germline values: CDR1 MGHRA, CDR2 YSYEKL. V was trimmed by 10 bases and J by 4 bases, leaving 17 bases between them. This CDR3 contains 13 residues. The CDR3 sequence: CATVDPPPYEQYF. The CDR3 nucleotides are TGCGCCACCGTAGACCCTCCTCCATACGAGCAGTACTTC.

This clone has just a few counts. The CDR3 DNA sequence: TGTGCCAGCAGTTCCCCGACAGGAGAGGGATTAGAGACCCAGTACTTC. Translation: CASSSPTGEGLETQYF. This rearrangement joins TRBV28 to TRBJ2-5; D possibly corresponds to TRBD1 (6 bases). Germline CDR1 reads MDHEN; CDR2 reads SYDVKM. V lost 4 bases and J lost 4, with 19 bases in between. The CDR3 is 16 residues long.

V gene TRBV11-3 combines with J gene TRBJ2-1; 7 bases line up with TRBD1. Germline CDR1 SGHNT, CDR2 YENEEA. Trimming removed 5 bases from V and 1 base from J; junction bases left unmatched: 2. This CDR3 spans 14 amino acids. CDR3 residues: CASSVTGSYNEQFF. CDR3 nucleotide sequence: TGTGCCAGCAGCGTGACAGGGTCCTACAATGAGCAGTTCTTC.

The chain's CDR3 is CASSQVAVGYGYTF. In DNA form, the CDR3 reads TGTGCCAGCAGCCAAGTGGCGGTTGGCTATGGCTACACCTTC. This chain joins TRBV4-2 and TRBJ1-2; D uncertain. The CDR3 extends over 14 amino acids. V lost 1 base and J lost 4, with 10 bases in between. The germline gives CDR1 LGHNA, CDR2 YNFKEQ.

The chain links TRBV5-1 to TRBJ2-1, with D uncertain. V was trimmed by 3 bases and J by 5 bases, leaving 6 bases between them. CDR1 and CDR2 (germline): SGHRS, YFSETQ. The CDR3 has 12 residues. The CDR3 nucleotides read TGCGCCAGCAGCTGGGAAGACAATGAGCAGTTCTTC. As protein: CASSWEDNEQFF.

The chain recombines TRBV30 with TRBJ1-5, with D uncertain. The CDR3 runs 11 residues. Trimming took off 4 bases at V and 5 bases at J, with 6 bases between the two ends. In germline, CDR1 is GTSNPN, CDR2 SVGIG (reference sequence). The CDR3 sequence is CAWILYQPQHF. The CDR3 bases are TGTGCCTGGATCCTTTATCAGCCCCAGCATTTT.

The chain's CDR3 is CASSSGLTVGGYTF. CDR3 bases: TGTGCCAGCAGCTCGGGACTCACGGTTGGTGGCTACACCTTC. The chain uses TRBV5-6 and TRBJ1-2; tentative D call: TRBD1 (5 bases). There are 14 residues in the CDR3. From germline, CDR1 is SGHDT and CDR2 YYEEEE. Deletions cut 3 bases from V and 7 bases from J, with 16 bases between.

The J gene is TRBJ2-7, the V gene TRBV18; D is tentatively TRBD1 or TRBD2 (5 bases each). CDR3 length equals 11 residues. Germline V gene data show CDR1 as KGHSH and CDR2 as LQKENI. V was shortened by 3 bases and J by 9 bases, with 9 bases between the two germline ends. CDR3 in DNA: TGTGCCAGCTCACCGGGGGACGGGCAGTACTTC. This sequence encodes CASSPGDGQYF.

V usage is TRBV7-3 and J usage is TRBJ2-3; maybe TRBD2 (5 bases). Trimming removed 5 bases at V and 6 bases at J, with 15 bases between. Germline CDR1 is SGHTA and CDR2 is FQGTGA. CDR3 size: 14 residues. The CDR3 loop reads CASSLSGSVDTQYF. The CDR3 DNA reads TGTGCCAGCAGCCTATCTGGGAGCGTTGATACGCAGTATTTT.

This clone was observed a handful of times. The chain couples TRBV6-6 to TRBJ1-1, with D unclear. This CDR3 spans 15 amino acids. V was pared by 2 bases and J by 1 base, with 11 bases between. Germline lookup yields CDR1 MNHNY and CDR2 SVGAGI (reference sequence). CDR3 in DNA: TGTGCCAGCAGTTACCTCCGCATGGCGAACACTGAAGCTTTCTTT. The encoded protein is CASSYLRMANTEAFF.

The genes are TRBV6-1 and TRBJ2-4, with TRBD1 matching over 8 bases. CDR1 and CDR2 from the germline V gene are MNHNS and SASEGT. V lost 3 bases and J lost 5; bases outside the gene matches: 6. There are 15 residues in the CDR3. The CDR3 nucleotides read TGTGCCAGCAGTGAGTGGACAGGGTGGGAAAACATTCAGTACTTC. Translated, it gives CASSEWTGWENIQYF.